The 32 T cell receptor beta chains in this list originate from one sample, sequenced in a study of post-analysis software for immune sequencing data (dated by TCRdb to about 2015). Overall study outcomes, separate from this receptor: Patients showed significantly higher frequencies than controls for a handful of TRBV segments, among them TRBV5-6, TRBV5-1 and TRBV20-1.

Libraries were constructed by PCR. The instrument given in TCRdb is Illumina HiSeq 2500. Unique molecular identifiers were incorporated into TCR beta cDNA libraries to reduce PCR and sequencing biases. TCRdb reprocessed the public reads (quality trimming at Q25 with fastp, clone calling with MiXCR) and kept in-frame beta chains. For every CDR3 protein sequence, its rows merge into one entry that carries the most common genes and DNA. In all, the sample holds roughly 800,000 distinct CDR3 sequences, and roughly 30% of those were seen once. The ten largest clones take up more than 0.45% of the sample. No antigen has been identified for these receptors. Sequenced material: blood. These receptors came from a girl aged 10 to 17 with multiple sclerosis.

This chain connects TRBV15 to TRBJ2-7, with unresolved D. Near its end, the DNA agrees better with TRBJ2-5, so the J call may be wrong. CDR1 is LNHNV and CDR2 is YYDKDF in the germline V gene (reference sequence). The CDR3 contains 15 residues. DNA of the CDR3: TGTGCCACCAGCAGAGGTCCAGTAATAGGAGAGACCCAGTACTTC. It yields the protein CATSRGPVIGETQYF.

This clonotype was detected a few times. The chain employs TRBV4-1 and TRBJ2-3, with D possibly being TRBD1 (6 bases). V lost 2 bases to trimming and J lost 2 bases, with 20 bases between them. This CDR3 has 18 amino acids. Germline-derived CDR1 and CDR2 are MGHRA and YSYEKL. CDR3 sequence reads: CASSQPYRDKIFTDTQYF. CDR3 sequence (DNA): TGCGCCAGCAGCCAACCGTACCGGGACAAGATATTCACAGATACGCAGTATTTT.

The chain employs TRBV29-1 and TRBJ1-1, with D unclear. CDR3 size: 13 residues. Germline V gene data show CDR1 as SQVTM and CDR2 as ANQGSEA. V was clipped by 5 bases and J by 0 bases, with 10 bases between them. This CDR3 reads CSVRVNMNTEAFF. The CDR3 DNA is TGCAGCGTTAGGGTGAATATGAACACTGAAGCTTTCTTT.

The genes are TRBV6-6 and TRBJ2-1, with 13 nucleotides matching TRBD2. Trimming at V came to 6 bases and at J to 8 bases, leaving 4 bases not matched to a gene. Per germline, CDR1 MNHNY and CDR2 SVGAGI (reference sequence). The CDR3 sequence is 14 residues long. In nucleotides, the CDR3 is TGTGCCAGCAGGGGACTAGCGGGAAGGTATGAGCAGTTCTTC. Translation: CASRGLAGRYEQFF.

This clonotype was found a few times. V is TRBV29-1 and J is TRBJ1-2; D possibly corresponds to TRBD1 (5 bases). The CDR3 is made up of 16 amino acids. V lost 7 bases to trimming and J lost 3 bases, with 24 bases between them. The germline CDR1 and CDR2 sequences are SQVTM and ANQGSEA. Written as DNA, the CDR3 is TGCAGCGGCGGAGGCGCGATAGGGGATCTGTACTATGGCTACACCTTC. Residues: CSGGGAIGDLYYGYTF.

This clonotype was seen more than once but under ten times. The chain is built from TRBV4-1 and TRBJ2-3, with TRBD2 matching 8 bases. Germline assignment: CDR1 MGHRA and CDR2 YSYEKL. V shed 0 bases and J 2 bases; nucleotides not matched to a gene: 19. The CDR3 runs 21 residues. The CDR3 nucleotides are TGCGCCAGCAGCCAAGATCCCGCGGGGGGTAAACAAACTAAAAACACAGATACGCAGTATTTT. Translating gives CASSQDPAGGKQTKNTDTQYF.

This CDR3 is CASSWRPPNTEAFF. DNA for the CDR3: TGCGCCAGCAGCTGGAGACCCCCGAACACTGAAGCTTTCTTT. The chain combines TRBV5-1 with TRBJ1-1, with D uncertain. CDR1 is SGHRS and CDR2 is YFSETQ in the germline V gene. V shed 3 bases and J shed 1 base, with 10 bases lying between them. CDR3 size: 14 residues. Together with reference TRBV5-1 and TRBJ1-1, the CDR3 gives the full variable domain: KAGVTQTPRYLIKTRGQQVTLSCSPISGHRSVSWYQQTPGQGLQFLFEYFSETQRNKGNFPGRFSGRQFSNSRSEMNVSTLELGDSALYLCASSWRPPNTEAFFGQGTRLTVV.

This clonotype was observed many times. The chain couples TRBV12-5 to TRBJ2-1; D is unclear. The germline gives CDR1 LGHNT, CDR2 FRNRAP. V shed 1 base and J shed 3 bases, with 7 bases lying between them. CDR3 length: 14 amino acids. The CDR3: CASGLAGNYNEQFF. The CDR3 DNA sequence: TGTGCTAGTGGTTTGGCAGGAAACTACAATGAGCAGTTCTTC.

CDR3 residues: CASSHGAHSGNEQFF. CDR3 bases: TGTGCCAGCAGCCACGGGGCCCATTCAGGGAATGAGCAGTTCTTC. The chain couples TRBV3-1 to TRBJ2-1; D tentatively fits TRBD1 or TRBD2 (5 bases each). This CDR3 comprises 15 residues. Germline-derived CDR1 and CDR2 are LGHDT and YNNKEL (reference sequence). Trimming cost V 3 bases and J 7 bases, with 16 bases left between them.

As concerns this clonotype: One end of the junction does not line up with germline, which may come from a read error. V is TRBV7-9 and J is TRBJ2-5; 8 bases map to TRBD2. The CDR3 runs 16 residues. Germline V lookup: CDR1 SEHNR, CDR2 FQNEAQ (reference sequence). As DNA, the CDR3 is TGTGTCAGCAGCTCGCTGTTAGCGGGGCTGCGAGAGACCCAGTACTTC. It encodes CVSSSLLAGLRETQYF. Full variable domain (rest looked up from reference TRBV7-9 and TRBJ2-5): DTGVSQNPRHKITKRGQNVTFRCDPISEHNRLYWYRQTLGQGPEFLTYFQNEAQLEKSRLLSDRFSAERPKGSFSTLEIQRTEQGDSAMYLCVSSSLLAGLRETQYFGPGTRLLVL.

In its sample, this clonotype was seen a few times. J is TRBJ1-5 and V is TRBV12-3 or TRBV12-4; no definite D call. Trimming stripped 5 bases from V and 0 bases from J, with 5 bases between. The CDR3 loop spans 13 amino acids. The CDR3 bases are TGTGCCAGCAGTGAGTATAGCAATCAGCCCCAGCATTTT. Translated: CASSEYSNQPQHF.

V usage is TRBV24-1 and J usage is TRBJ2-1; D possibly uses TRBD1 or TRBD2 (5 bases each). Trimming removed 1 base from V and 10 bases from J, with 10 bases in between. Germline CDR1 KGHDR, CDR2 SFDVKD. The CDR3 has 13 amino acids. The CDR3 is CATSDLGTQEQFF. The CDR3 bases are TGTGCCACCAGTGATTTAGGGACCCAAGAGCAGTTCTTC.

This clonotype has only a few counts. The chain joins TRBV4-3 to TRBJ1-5; D might be TRBD1 (6 bases). The V gene lost 4 bases and the J gene lost 4 bases, with 20 bases spanning the gap. The CDR3 loop spans 17 amino acids. Germline V CDR1 and CDR2: LGHNA, YSLEER. CDR3 sequence: CASSLSLGQPNNQPQHF. CDR3 DNA sequence: TGCGCCAGCAGCCTTTCCTTAGGACAGCCAAATAATCAGCCCCAGCATTTT.

This clonotype was observed a handful of times. The rearrangement links TRBV5-1 to TRBJ2-5; 10 bases align to TRBD2. The CDR3 has 13 residues. Germline-derived CDR1 and CDR2 are SGHRS and YFSETQ. Germline trimming cut 7 bases from V and 6 bases from J; bases unmatched to any gene: 6. CDR3 region: CASCLAGEQTQYF. CDR3 sequence (DNA): TGCGCCAGCTGTCTAGCGGGAGAGCAGACCCAGTACTTC.

This clonotype was picked up a small number of times. V usage is TRBV6-6 and J usage is TRBJ2-7; 9 bases fit TRBD2. V lost 2 bases and J lost 2; bases outside the gene matches: 4. The CDR3 is 15 amino acids. Germline V CDR1 and CDR2: MNHNY, SVGAGI (reference sequence). The CDR3 DNA reads as TGTGCCAGCAGTTACCGGCGGGGGGGGACCTACGAGCAGTACTTC. Translation gives CASSYRRGGTYEQYF.

This clonotype was found a few times. The V call is TRBV6-5, the J call TRBJ1-5; no definite D call. Trimming removed 8 bases at V and 0 bases at J, with 8 bases between. The germline gives CDR1 MNHEY, CDR2 SVGAGI. This CDR3 has 13 amino acids. As DNA, the CDR3 is TGTGCCAGCGGCGCGGGTAGCAATCAGCCCCAGCATTTT. This gives the protein CASGAGSNQPQHF.

The genes are TRBV7-2 and TRBJ1-4; weak D call: TRBD1 (6 bases). Per germline, CDR1 SGHTA and CDR2 FQGNSA. The CDR3 length is 14 residues. Trimming removed 4 bases from V and 7 bases from J, with 13 bases in between. CDR3 coding DNA: TGTGCCAGCAGCTCGCGGACAGCGGGTGAAAAACTGTTTTTT. This encodes CASSSRTAGEKLFF.

This clonotype was observed a few times. The chain combines TRBV28 with TRBJ2-5; a possible D gene is TRBD2 (6 bases). Trimming took 1 base from V and 5 from J, leaving 8 bases between them. The CDR3 sequence is 13 residues long. The germline V gene encodes CDR1 MDHEN and CDR2 SYDVKM. The CDR3 coding sequence is TGTGCCAGCAGTTTATTTGGAGGGGAGACCCAGTACTTC. Protein product: CASSLFGGETQYF.

This clonotype was recorded a few times. The gene calls are TRBV7-2 and TRBJ2-5; no definite D call. Germline assignment: CDR1 SGHTA and CDR2 FQGNSA. V lost 8 bases and J lost 1, with 11 bases in between. The CDR3 consists of 13 residues. The CDR3 loop is CASLRRLQETQYF. In nucleotides, the CDR3 is TGTGCCAGCCTTCGGCGGCTCCAAGAGACCCAGTACTTC.

The rearrangement links TRBV28 to TRBJ2-5; either TRBD1 or TRBD2 may supply D (5 bases each). The CDR3 extends over 17 amino acids. Trimming shortened V by 3 bases and J by 2 bases, and 19 bases separated the two germline ends. Germline CDR1 reads MDHEN; CDR2 reads SYDVKM. The CDR3 sequence: CASSLGSGPPAQETQYF. CDR3 nucleotides: TGTGCCAGCAGTTTGGGGTCGGGGCCTCCAGCACAAGAGACCCAGTACTTC.

V usage is TRBV7-8 and J usage is TRBJ2-5; 7 positions match TRBD2. The last part of the DNA fits TRBJ2-7 better; the J call may be wrong. CDR3 length: 15 amino acids. Germline CDR1 reads SGHVS; CDR2 reads FQNEAQ. The CDR3 region is CASSFGGRGVYEQYF. In DNA, the CDR3 is TGTGCCAGCAGCTTCGGGGGACGGGGGGTCTACGAGCAGTACTTC.

The V and J genes are TRBV7-9 and TRBJ2-1; 9 bases align to TRBD1. The CDR3 contains 14 residues. Trimming cost V 5 bases and J 6 bases; bases outside gene matches: 5. Germline V gives CDR1 SEHNR, CDR2 FQNEAQ (reference sequence). CDR3 nucleotide sequence: TGTGCCAGCAGCAGGACAGGGGTGGCCAATGAGCAGTTCTTC. Translation: CASSRTGVANEQFF.

This clonotype came up a few times. The genes are TRBV20-1 and TRBJ2-1; 8 bases are shared with TRBD2. The germline CDR1 and CDR2 sequences are DFQATT and SNEGSKA (reference sequence). The CDR3 is made up of 18 amino acids. The V gene end was trimmed by 2 bases and the J gene end by 0 bases; junction bases not matched to a gene: 12. CDR3 sequence reads: CSARPGLAGMTSYNEQFF. The CDR3 DNA reads TGCAGTGCTAGACCCGGACTAGCTGGAATGACCTCCTACAATGAGCAGTTCTTC.

V gene TRBV20-1 combines with J gene TRBJ1-1; D not resolved. V was cut by 2 bases and J by 4 bases, with 11 bases left in between. This CDR3 contains 13 residues. Germline CDR1 reads DFQATT; CDR2 reads SNEGSKA (reference sequence). CDR3 bases: TGCAGTGCTAGAAGGTTGGGGAGCACTGAAGCTTTCTTT. Protein product: CSARRLGSTEAFF.

This clonotype has only a few counts. The V and J genes are TRBV20-1 and TRBJ2-4, with D hard to call. The CDR3 extends over 15 amino acids. Looked up from germline, CDR1 is DFQATT and CDR2 is SNEGSKA (reference sequence). Trimming pared 0 bases from V and 7 bases from J, leaving 16 bases between. The CDR3 loop reads CSARDSPYPYNIQYF. The CDR3 coding sequence is TGCAGTGCTAGAGACAGTCCCTACCCATATAACATTCAGTACTTC.

The chain has TRBV24-1 and TRBJ2-5, with 7 positions matching TRBD2. Germline lookup yields CDR1 KGHDR and CDR2 SFDVKD. After removal of 6 bases from V and 5 bases from J, the junction contained 5 bases not matched to a gene. The CDR3 is made up of 13 amino acids. The CDR3 sequence is CATSSGALETQYF. DNA of the CDR3: TGTGCCACCAGTAGCGGGGCCTTGGAGACCCAGTACTTC.

V and J are TRBV27 and TRBJ1-2, with TRBD1 identical over 9 bases. The CDR3 covers 17 residues. CDR1 is MNHEY and CDR2 is SMNVEV in the germline V gene (reference sequence). The V segment lost 1 base and the J segment 10 bases; nucleotides outside the gene matches: 16. CDR3 region: CASSLLGTGFSLRDYTF. CDR3 in DNA: TGTGCCAGCAGTTTATTGGGGACAGGGTTTAGCCTGAGGGACTACACCTTC.

DNA of the CDR3: TGCGCCAGCAGCTTCGACAGGGGTGGGACGTTGGGCAATCAGCCCCAGCATTTT. Protein: CASSFDRGGTLGNQPQHF. The chain couples TRBV5-1 to TRBJ1-5; 8 positions match TRBD1. Germline V gene lookup returns CDR1 SGHRS and CDR2 YFSETQ. The CDR3 spans 18 residues. Trimming took 2 bases from V and 2 from J; bases not matched to a gene: 12. Full variable domain (remainder filled in from reference TRBV5-1 and TRBJ1-5): KAGVTQTPRYLIKTRGQQVTLSCSPISGHRSVSWYQQTPGQGLQFLFEYFSETQRNKGNFPGRFSGRQFSNSRSEMNVSTLELGDSALYLCASSFDRGGTLGNQPQHFGDGTRLSIL.

This clonotype has ten or more counts. The V and J genes are TRBV6-1 and TRBJ2-5; 10 nucleotides line up with TRBD2. Germline assignment: CDR1 MNHNS and CDR2 SASEGT. The V and J ends lost 8 bases and 2 bases, in that order; junction bases with no gene match: 8. The CDR3 covers 15 residues. The CDR3 sequence is CASRRSGGAQETQYF. CDR3 DNA sequence: TGTGCCAGCCGGAGGAGCGGGGGGGCACAAGAGACCCAGTACTTC.

In its sample, this clonotype was seen a few times. The chain uses TRBV27 and TRBJ1-5, with D unresolved. The CDR3 length is 16 residues. Germline CDR1 reads MNHEY; CDR2 reads SMNVEV (reference sequence). V was trimmed by 0 bases and J by 0 bases, leaving 9 bases between them. For the CDR3, the DNA is TGTGCCAGCAGTTTATCGCGGCCCTATAGCAATCAGCCCCAGCATTTT. Encoded protein: CASSLSRPYSNQPQHF.

The chain carries TRBV9 and TRBJ2-5; perhaps TRBD1 as D (5 bases). The J call may be faulty, since TRBJ2-7 better matches the DNA end. CDR3 length: 14 residues. Germline values: CDR1 SGDLS, CDR2 YYNGEE. The CDR3 nucleotides are TGTGCCAGCAGCGTAGTGGATAGCAGGGCCGAGCAGTACTTC. Residues: CASSVVDSRAEQYF.

The sample holds many counts of this clonotype. The chain uses TRBV29-1 and TRBJ2-6, with TRBD1 identical over 7 bases. This CDR3 contains 17 residues. Germline CDR1 and CDR2: SQVTM and ANQGSEA. Trimming took 4 bases from V and 2 from J; bases not matched to a gene: 11. The CDR3 loop is CSVARHRGDTGANVLTF. CDR3 nucleotides: TGCAGCGTTGCAAGACACAGGGGAGACACTGGGGCCAACGTCCTGACTTTC.